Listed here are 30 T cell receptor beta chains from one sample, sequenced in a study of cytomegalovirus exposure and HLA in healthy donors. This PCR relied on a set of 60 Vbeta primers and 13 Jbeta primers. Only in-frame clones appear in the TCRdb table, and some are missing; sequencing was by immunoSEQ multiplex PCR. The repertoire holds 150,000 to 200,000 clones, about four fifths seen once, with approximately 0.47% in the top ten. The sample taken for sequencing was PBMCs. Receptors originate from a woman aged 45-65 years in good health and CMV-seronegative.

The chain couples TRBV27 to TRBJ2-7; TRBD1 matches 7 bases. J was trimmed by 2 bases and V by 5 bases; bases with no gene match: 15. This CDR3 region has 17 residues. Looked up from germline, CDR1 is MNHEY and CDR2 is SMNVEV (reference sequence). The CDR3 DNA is TGTGCCAGCAGTCATAAGCCGGGACAGCACACCCCCTACGAGCAGTACTTC. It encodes CASSHKPGQHTPYEQYF.

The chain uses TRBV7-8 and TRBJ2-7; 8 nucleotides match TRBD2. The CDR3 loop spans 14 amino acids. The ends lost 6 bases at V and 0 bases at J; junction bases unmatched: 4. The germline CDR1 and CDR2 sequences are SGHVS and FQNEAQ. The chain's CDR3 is CASRGSGTSYEQYF. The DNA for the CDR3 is TGTGCCAGCAGAGGTAGCGGGACCTCCTACGAGCAGTACTTC. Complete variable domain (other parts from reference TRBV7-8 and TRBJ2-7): GAGVSQSPRYKVAKRGQDVALRCDPISGHVSLFWYQQALGQGPEFLTYFQNEAQLDKSGLPSDRFFAERPEGSVSTLKIQRTQQEDSAVYLCASRGSGTSYEQYFGPGTRLTVT.

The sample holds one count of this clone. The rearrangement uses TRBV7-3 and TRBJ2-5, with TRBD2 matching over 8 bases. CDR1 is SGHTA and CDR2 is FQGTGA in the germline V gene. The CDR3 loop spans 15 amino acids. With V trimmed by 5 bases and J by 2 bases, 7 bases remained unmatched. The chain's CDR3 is CASSLGGGPQETQYF. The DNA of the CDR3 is TGTGCCAGCAGCCTCGGCGGGGGGCCACAAGAGACCCAGTACTTC.

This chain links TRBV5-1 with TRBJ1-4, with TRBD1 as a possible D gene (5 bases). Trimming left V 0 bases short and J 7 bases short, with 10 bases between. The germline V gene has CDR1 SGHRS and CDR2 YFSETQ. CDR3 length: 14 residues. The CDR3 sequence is CASSLVGEAEKLFF. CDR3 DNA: TGCGCCAGCAGCTTGGTAGGGGAGGCTGAAAAACTGTTTTTT.

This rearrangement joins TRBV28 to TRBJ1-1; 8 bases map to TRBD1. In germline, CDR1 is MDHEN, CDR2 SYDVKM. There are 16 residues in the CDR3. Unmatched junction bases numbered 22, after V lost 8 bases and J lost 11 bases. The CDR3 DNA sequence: TGTGCCAGCGGTTCTCCCGGACAGGGTCAGCCTAGTCGGGCTTTCTTT. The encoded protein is CASGSPGQGQPSRAFF.

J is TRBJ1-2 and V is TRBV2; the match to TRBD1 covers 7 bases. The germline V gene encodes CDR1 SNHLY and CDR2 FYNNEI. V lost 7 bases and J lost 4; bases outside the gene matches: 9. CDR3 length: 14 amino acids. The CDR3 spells CASKIGGALYGYTF. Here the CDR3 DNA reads TGTGCCAGCAAGATAGGGGGCGCCCTCTATGGCTACACCTTC.

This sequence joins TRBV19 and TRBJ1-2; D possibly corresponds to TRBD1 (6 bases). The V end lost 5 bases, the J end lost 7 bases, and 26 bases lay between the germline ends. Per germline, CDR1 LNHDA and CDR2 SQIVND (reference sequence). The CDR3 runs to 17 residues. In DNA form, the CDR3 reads TGTGCCAGTAGTCCCAATGTAAATACAGGGCTCGTTGGTGGCTACACCTTC. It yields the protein CASSPNVNTGLVGGYTF.

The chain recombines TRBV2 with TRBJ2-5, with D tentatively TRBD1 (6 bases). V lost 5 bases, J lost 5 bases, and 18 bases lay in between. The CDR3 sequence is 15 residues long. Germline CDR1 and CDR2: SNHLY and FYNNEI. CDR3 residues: CASSRQRKRGETQYF. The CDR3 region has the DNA TGTGCCAGCAGTCGTCAGCGGAAAAGGGGGGAGACCCAGTACTTC.

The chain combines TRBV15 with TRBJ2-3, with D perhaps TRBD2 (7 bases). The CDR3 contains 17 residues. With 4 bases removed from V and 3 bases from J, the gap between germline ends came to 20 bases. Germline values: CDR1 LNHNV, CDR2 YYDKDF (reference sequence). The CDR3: CATSIEGGRFGTDTQYF. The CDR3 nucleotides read TGTGCCACCAGCATCGAGGGGGGGCGATTTGGAACAGATACGCAGTATTTT.

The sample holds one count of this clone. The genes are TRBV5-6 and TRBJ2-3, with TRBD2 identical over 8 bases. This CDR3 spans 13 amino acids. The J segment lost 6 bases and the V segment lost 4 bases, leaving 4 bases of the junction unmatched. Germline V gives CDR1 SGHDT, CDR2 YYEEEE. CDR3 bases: TGTGCCAGCAGCCCCGGGGGGGTTGATACGCAGTATTTT. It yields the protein CASSPGGVDTQYF.

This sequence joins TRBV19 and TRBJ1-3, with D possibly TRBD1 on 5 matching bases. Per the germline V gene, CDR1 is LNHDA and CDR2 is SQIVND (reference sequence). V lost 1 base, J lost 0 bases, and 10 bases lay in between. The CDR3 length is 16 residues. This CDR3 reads CASSIGGFRSGNTIYF. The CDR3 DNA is TGTGCCAGTAGTATAGGGGGCTTCCGCTCTGGAAACACCATATATTTT.

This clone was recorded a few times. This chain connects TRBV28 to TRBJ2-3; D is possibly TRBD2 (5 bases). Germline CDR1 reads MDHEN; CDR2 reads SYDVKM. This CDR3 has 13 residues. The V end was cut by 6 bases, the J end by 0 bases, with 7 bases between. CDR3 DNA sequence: TGTGCCAGCAGCGTAGCGAGCACAGATACGCAGTATTTT. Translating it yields CASSVASTDTQYF.

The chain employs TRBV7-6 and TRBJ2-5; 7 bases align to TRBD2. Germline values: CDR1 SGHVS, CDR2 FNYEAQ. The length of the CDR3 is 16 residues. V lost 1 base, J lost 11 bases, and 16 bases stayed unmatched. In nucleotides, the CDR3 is TGTGCCAGCAGCTTAGGTGCGGGAGTCCAATCTGGGGAGCAGTACTTC. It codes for CASSLGAGVQSGEQYF. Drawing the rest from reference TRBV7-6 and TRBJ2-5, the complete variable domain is GAGVSQSPRYKVTKRGQDVALRCDPISGHVSLYWYRQALGQGPEFLTYFNYEAQQDKSGLPNDRFSAERPEGSISTLTIQRTEQRDSAMYRCASSLGAGVQSGEQYFGPGTRLLVL.

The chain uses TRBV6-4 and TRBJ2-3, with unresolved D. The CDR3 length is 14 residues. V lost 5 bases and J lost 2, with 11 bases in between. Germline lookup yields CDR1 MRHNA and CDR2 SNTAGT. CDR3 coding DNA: TGTGCCAGCAGTCTCAGTCAGAACACAGATACGCAGTATTTT. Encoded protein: CASSLSQNTDTQYF.

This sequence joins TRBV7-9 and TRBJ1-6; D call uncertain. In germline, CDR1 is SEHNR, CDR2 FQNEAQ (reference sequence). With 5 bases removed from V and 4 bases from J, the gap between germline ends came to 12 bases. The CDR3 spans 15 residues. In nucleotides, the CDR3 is TGTGCCAGCAGCCCCCCGGGCGGGTATAATTCACCCCTCCACTTT. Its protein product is CASSPPGGYNSPLHF.

DNA for the CDR3: TGTGCCAGCATGAGGACTAGTGACGACGAGCAGTACTTC. Protein product: CASMRTSDDEQYF. This chain joins TRBV5-4 and TRBJ2-5; 7 nucleotides match TRBD2. The last part of the DNA fits TRBJ2-7 better; the J call may be wrong. The CDR3 loop spans 13 amino acids. Germline-derived CDR1 and CDR2 are SGHNT and YYREEE (reference sequence).

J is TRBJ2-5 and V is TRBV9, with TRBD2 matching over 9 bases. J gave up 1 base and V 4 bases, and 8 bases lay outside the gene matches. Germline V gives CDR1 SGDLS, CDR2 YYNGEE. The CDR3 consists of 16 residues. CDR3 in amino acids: CASSKSLAGLQETQYF. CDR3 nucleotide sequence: TGTGCCAGCAGCAAATCCCTAGCGGGACTCCAAGAGACCCAGTACTTC.

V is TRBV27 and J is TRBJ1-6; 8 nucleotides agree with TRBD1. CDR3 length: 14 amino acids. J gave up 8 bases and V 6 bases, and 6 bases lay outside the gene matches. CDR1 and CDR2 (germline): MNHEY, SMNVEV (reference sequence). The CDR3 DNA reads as TGTGCCAGCAGACTCGGGACAGGTCATTCACCCCTCCACTTT. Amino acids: CASRLGTGHSPLHF.

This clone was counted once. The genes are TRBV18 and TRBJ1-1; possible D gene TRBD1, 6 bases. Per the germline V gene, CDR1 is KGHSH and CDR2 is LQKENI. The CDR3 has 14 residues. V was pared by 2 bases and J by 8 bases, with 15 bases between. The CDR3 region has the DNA TGTGCCAGCTCACCATCAGGTACGAGGGGGGAAGCTTTCTTT. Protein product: CASSPSGTRGEAFF.

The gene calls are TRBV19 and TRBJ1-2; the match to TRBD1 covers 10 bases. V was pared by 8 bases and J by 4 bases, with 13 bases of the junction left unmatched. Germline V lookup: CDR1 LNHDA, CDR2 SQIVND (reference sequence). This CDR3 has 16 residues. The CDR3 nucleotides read TGTGCCAGTCTCCGGACAGGGGGGACCTCTGGCTATGGCTACACCTTC. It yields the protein CASLRTGGTSGYGYTF.

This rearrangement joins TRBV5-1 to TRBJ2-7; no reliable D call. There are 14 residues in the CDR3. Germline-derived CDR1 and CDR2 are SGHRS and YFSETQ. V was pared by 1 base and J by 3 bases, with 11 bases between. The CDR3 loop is CASSLSDTSYEQYF. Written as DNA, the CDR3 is TGCGCCAGCAGCTTGTCCGACACAAGCTACGAGCAGTACTTC.

Here the CDR3 DNA reads TGTGCCAGCAGCCTCTCCGTCCTCGGGGGGAGCGGTTCAGATACGCAGTATTTT. It specifies CASSLSVLGGSGSDTQYF. This chain links TRBV11-2 with TRBJ2-3; TRBD2 agrees at 7 bases. Per germline, CDR1 SGHAT and CDR2 FQNNGV. CDR3 length: 18 residues. V lost 5 bases to trimming and J lost 4 bases; unmatched junction nucleotides: 18.

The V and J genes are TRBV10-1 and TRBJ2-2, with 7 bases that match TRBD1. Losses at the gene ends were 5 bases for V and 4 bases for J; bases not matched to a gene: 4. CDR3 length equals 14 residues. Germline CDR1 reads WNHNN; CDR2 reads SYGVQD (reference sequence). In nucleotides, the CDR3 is TGCGCCAGCAGTCCGGGACAGTCCACCGGGGAGCTGTTTTTT. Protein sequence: CASSPGQSTGELFF.

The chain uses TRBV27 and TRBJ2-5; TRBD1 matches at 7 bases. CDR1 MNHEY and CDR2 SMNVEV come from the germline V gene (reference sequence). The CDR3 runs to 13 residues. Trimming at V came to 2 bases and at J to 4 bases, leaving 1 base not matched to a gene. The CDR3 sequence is CASSLRGRETQYF. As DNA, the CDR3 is TGTGCCAGCAGTTTAAGGGGGCGAGAGACCCAGTACTTC.

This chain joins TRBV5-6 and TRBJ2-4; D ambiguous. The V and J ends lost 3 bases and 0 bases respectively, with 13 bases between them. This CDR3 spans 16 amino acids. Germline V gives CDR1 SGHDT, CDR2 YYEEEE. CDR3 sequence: CASSSRHLLAKNIQYF. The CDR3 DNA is TGTGCCAGCAGCTCGCGACATCTGTTAGCCAAAAACATTCAGTACTTC.

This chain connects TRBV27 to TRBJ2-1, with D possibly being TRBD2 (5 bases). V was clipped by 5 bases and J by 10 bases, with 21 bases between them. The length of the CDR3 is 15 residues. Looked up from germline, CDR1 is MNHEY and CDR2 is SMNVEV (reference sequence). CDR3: CASSPEPGSPGEQFF. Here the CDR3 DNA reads TGTGCCAGCAGTCCCGAGCCGGGATCGCCCGGCGAGCAGTTCTTC.

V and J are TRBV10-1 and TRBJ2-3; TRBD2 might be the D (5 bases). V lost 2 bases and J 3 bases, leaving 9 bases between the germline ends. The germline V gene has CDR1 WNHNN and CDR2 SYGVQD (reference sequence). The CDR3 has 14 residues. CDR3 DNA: TGCGCCAGCAGTGAGGTTCCGGGAACAGATACGCAGTATTTT. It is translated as CASSEVPGTDTQYF.

Written as DNA, the CDR3 is TGTGCCAGTAGCCTGGGACTAGCGGGATACACCGGGGAGCTGTTTTTT. Translating gives CASSLGLAGYTGELFF. This chain uses TRBV19 with TRBJ2-2; 13 nucleotides agree with TRBD2. CDR3 size: 16 residues. Germline loops: CDR1 LNHDA, CDR2 SQIVND (reference sequence). The junction had 4 bases not matched to a gene; V was cut back by 6 bases and J by 3 bases.

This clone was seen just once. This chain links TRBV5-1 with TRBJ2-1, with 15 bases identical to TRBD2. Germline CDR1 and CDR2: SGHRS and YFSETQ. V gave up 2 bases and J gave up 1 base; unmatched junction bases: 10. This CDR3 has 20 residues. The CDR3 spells CASSLTRTSGRAPSYNEQFF. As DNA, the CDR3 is TGCGCCAGCAGCTTAACAAGGACTAGCGGGAGGGCCCCTTCCTACAATGAGCAGTTCTTC.

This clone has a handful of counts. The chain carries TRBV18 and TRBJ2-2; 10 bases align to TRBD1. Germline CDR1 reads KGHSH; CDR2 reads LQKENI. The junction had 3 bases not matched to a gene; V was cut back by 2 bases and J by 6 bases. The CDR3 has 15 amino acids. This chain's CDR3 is CASSPVTGGSGELFF. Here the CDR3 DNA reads TGTGCCAGCTCACCAGTGACAGGGGGCTCCGGGGAGCTGTTTTTT.